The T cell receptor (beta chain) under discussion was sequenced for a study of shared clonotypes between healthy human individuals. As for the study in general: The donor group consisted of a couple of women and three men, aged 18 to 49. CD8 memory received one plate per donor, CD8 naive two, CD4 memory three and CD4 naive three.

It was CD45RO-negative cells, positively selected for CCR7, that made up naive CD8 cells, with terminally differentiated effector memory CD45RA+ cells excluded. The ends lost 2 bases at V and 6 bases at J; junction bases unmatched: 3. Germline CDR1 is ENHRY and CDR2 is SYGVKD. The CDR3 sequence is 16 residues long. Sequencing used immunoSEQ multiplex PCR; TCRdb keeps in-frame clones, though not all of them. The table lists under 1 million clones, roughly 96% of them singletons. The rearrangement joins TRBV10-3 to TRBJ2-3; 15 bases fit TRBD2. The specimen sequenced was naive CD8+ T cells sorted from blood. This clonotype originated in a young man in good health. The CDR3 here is CAISEGLAGGLDTQYF. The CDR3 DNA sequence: TGTGCCATCAGTGAGGGACTAGCGGGAGGGTTGGATACGCAGTATTTT.